Below are 24 T cell receptor beta chains sequenced from a single sample in a study of blood T cell repertoires in COVID-19. Data came from immunoSEQ multiplex PCR; TCRdb stores just in-frame clones and leaves some out. The sample has a few hundred thousand clones; about 84% are singletons. Specimen: PBMCs or T cells enriched from blood (not recorded which). These receptors were obtained from a woman in her 40s with acute COVID-19.

Here the CDR3 reads CASSPATGAYGYTF. As DNA, the CDR3 is TGTGCCAGCAGTCCCGCGACAGGCGCTTATGGCTACACCTTC. The chain has TRBV27 and TRBJ1-2, with a possible D match to TRBD1 (6 bases). The V end lost 5 bases, the J end lost 5 bases, and 15 bases lay between the germline ends. Per germline, CDR1 MNHEY and CDR2 SMNVEV (reference sequence). The CDR3 consists of 14 residues.

The chain has TRBV19 and TRBJ1-5; D not resolved. The V gene's germline CDR1 is LNHDA and CDR2 SQIVND (reference sequence). V gave up 8 bases and J gave up 2 bases, with 16 bases separating them. This CDR3 spans 15 amino acids. The CDR3: CASDHSFGGNQPQHF. Here the CDR3 DNA reads TGTGCCAGTGATCACAGCTTCGGGGGCAATCAGCCCCAGCATTTT.

This clone has a handful of counts. The chain links TRBV7-3 to TRBJ1-1; D is possibly TRBD1 (6 bases). This CDR3 contains 15 residues. The ends were cut back, 1 base at V and 2 bases at J, with 11 bases in the middle. CDR1 and CDR2 from the germline V gene are SGHTA and FQGTGA. In DNA, the CDR3 is TGTGCCAGCAGCTTAAACCCGGGACATAACACTGAAGCTTTCTTT. Amino acids: CASSLNPGHNTEAFF.

The chain employs TRBV19 and TRBJ2-1; 9 nucleotides line up with TRBD2. The CDR3 extends over 15 amino acids. J lost 8 bases, V lost 1 base, and 6 bases had no gene match. CDR1 LNHDA and CDR2 SQIVND come from the germline V gene (reference sequence). CDR3 sequence reads: CASSIGAGGGDEQFF. CDR3 DNA sequence: TGTGCCAGTAGTATAGGAGCGGGAGGAGGTGATGAGCAGTTCTTC.

The chain has TRBV7-9 and TRBJ2-1; TRBD2 matches 11 bases. CDR1 is SEHNR and CDR2 is FQNEAQ in the germline V gene (reference sequence). CDR3 length: 18 residues. Trimming removed 4 bases from V and 7 bases from J; junction bases left unmatched: 15. The CDR3 loop is CASSSHRLAGHGGNEQFF. CDR3 DNA: TGTGCCAGCAGCTCTCATAGACTAGCGGGACACGGTGGAAATGAGCAGTTCTTC.

The CDR3 sequence is CASSLAGLSNEQFF. The CDR3 coding sequence is TGTGCCAGCAGCTTAGCGGGGCTATCCAATGAGCAGTTCTTC. The rearrangement joins TRBV7-8 to TRBJ2-1; D is possibly TRBD1 (5 bases). CDR1 is SGHVS, CDR2 FQNEAQ, per germline. The germline V and J ends were trimmed by 0 bases and 6 bases, with 9 bases remaining between them. The length of the CDR3 is 14 residues.

The chain joins TRBV9 to TRBJ2-7, with 7 bases that match TRBD1. The CDR3 covers 15 residues. Trimming cost V 0 bases and J 3 bases; bases outside gene matches: 6. Germline CDR1 reads SGDLS; CDR2 reads YYNGEE. The CDR3 nucleotides are TGTGCCAGCAGCGTAGGCCCTGGGACAGACTACGAGCAGTACTTC. Its translation: CASSVGPGTDYEQYF.

V gene TRBV5-1 combines with J gene TRBJ1-2; 11 bases fit TRBD1. V lost 2 bases, J lost 0 bases, and 6 bases stayed unmatched. The CDR3 extends over 17 amino acids. Germline V gene data show CDR1 as SGHRS and CDR2 as YFSETQ. The CDR3 DNA is TGCGCCAGCAGCTTCGGACAGGGGGCCCCCACTAACTATGGCTACACCTTC. It specifies CASSFGQGAPTNYGYTF.

The gene calls are TRBV11-2 and TRBJ2-6, with D tentatively TRBD1 (5 bases). The CDR3 sequence is 15 residues long. V was trimmed by 1 base and J by 3 bases, leaving 7 bases between them. CDR1 is SGHAT, CDR2 FQNNGV, per germline. CDR3 sequence: CASSLAGFGANVLTF. The CDR3 nucleotides read TGTGCCAGCAGCTTAGCAGGGTTTGGGGCCAACGTCCTGACTTTC.

This clone was seen a single time. The J gene is TRBJ1-1, the V gene TRBV4-1; D gene uncertain. Trimming shortened V by 0 bases and J by 5 bases, and 13 bases separated the two germline ends. CDR1 and CDR2 (germline): MGHRA, YSYEKL. The CDR3 spans 15 residues. The CDR3, as DNA: TGCGCCAGCAGCCAAGATCGAGCGTTCGGTACTGAAGCTTTCTTT. This translates into CASSQDRAFGTEAFF.

Only one count was recorded for this clone. The chain couples TRBV12-2 to TRBJ2-1; the table gives TRBD2 as D, unverified against the DNA. TRBV12-2 is noted as a pseudogene. The CDR3 spans 14 residues. The DNA of the CDR3 is TGTGCAAGTCGCTTAGAGGACTTGCCTAATGAGCAGTTCTTC. Translating gives CASRLEDLPNEQFF.

The rearrangement uses TRBV7-3 and TRBJ2-5; unclear D gene. The CDR3 sequence is 15 residues long. Trimming pared 2 bases from V and 2 bases from J, leaving 12 bases between. Germline assignment: CDR1 SGHTA and CDR2 FQGTGA. This CDR3 reads CASSLLPRRQETQYF. The DNA for the CDR3 is TGTGCCAGCAGCTTATTACCGAGGCGACAAGAGACCCAGTACTTC.

The rearrangement links TRBV14 to TRBJ2-1, with D unclear. Trimming pared 5 bases from V and 0 bases from J, leaving 11 bases between. Germline V lookup: CDR1 SGHDN, CDR2 FVKESK. There are 15 residues in the CDR3. The CDR3 bases are TGTGCCAGCAGCAAGATACAGAACTCCTACAATGAGCAGTTCTTC. Its translation is CASSKIQNSYNEQFF.

The chain links TRBV2 to TRBJ1-1, with D possibly TRBD1 on 5 matching bases. CDR3 size: 12 residues. Trimming left V 5 bases short and J 4 bases short, with 8 bases between. Germline V gene lookup returns CDR1 SNHLY and CDR2 FYNNEI. The DNA of the CDR3 is TGTGCCAGCAGTCGGGGGAGCACTGAAGCTTTCTTT. Its protein product is CASSRGSTEAFF.

V usage is TRBV20-1 and J usage is TRBJ2-1, with no clear D. There are 11 residues in the CDR3. In germline, CDR1 is DFQATT, CDR2 SNEGSKA (reference sequence). V was trimmed by 2 bases and J by 9 bases, leaving 8 bases between them. CDR3 nucleotides: TGCAGTGCTAGACTAGTACGTGAGCAGTTCTTC. Its protein product is CSARLVREQFF.

This chain uses TRBV9 with TRBJ1-3; unclear D gene. Germline CDR1 SGDLS, CDR2 YYNGEE. The CDR3 spans 15 residues. Trimming removed 0 bases at V and 4 bases at J, with 11 bases between. The CDR3 here is CASSVEEGWGNTIYF. Written as DNA, the CDR3 is TGTGCCAGCAGCGTAGAGGAGGGATGGGGAAACACCATATATTTT. The variable domain in full, with the rest retrieved from reference TRBV9 and TRBJ1-3, is DSGVTQTPKHLITATGQRVTLRCSPRSGDLSVYWYQQSLDQGLQFLIQYYNGEERAKGNILERFSAQQFPDLHSELNLSSLELGDSALYFCASSVEEGWGNTIYFGEGSWLTVV.

Many counts were recorded for this clone. J is TRBJ2-2 and V is TRBV6-4; 10 nucleotides match TRBD2. There are 15 residues in the CDR3. The ends lost 3 bases at V and 4 bases at J; junction bases unmatched: 2. Germline V lookup: CDR1 MRHNA, CDR2 SNTAGT. The CDR3 is CASSESGGATGELFF. CDR3 in DNA: TGTGCCAGCAGTGAAAGCGGGGGGGCCACCGGGGAGCTGTTTTTT.

The chain couples TRBV28 to TRBJ2-3; 12 bases match TRBD1. This CDR3 is 15 amino acids long. J gave up 5 bases and V 6 bases, and 6 bases lay outside the gene matches. Germline CDR1 is MDHEN and CDR2 is SYDVKM. For the CDR3, the DNA is TGTGCCAGCAGCCCGGGACAGGGGGCAGGAGATACGCAGTATTTT. Protein product: CASSPGQGAGDTQYF. Using reference TRBV28 and TRBJ2-3 for the parts outside the CDR3, the full variable domain is DVKVTQSSRYLVKRTGEKVFLECVQDMDHENMFWYRQDPGLGLRLIYFSYDVKMKEKGDIPEGYSVSREKKERFSLILESASTNQTSMYLCASSPGQGAGDTQYFGPGTRLTVL.

The chain couples TRBV6-5 to TRBJ2-2; 10 nucleotides align to TRBD2. Germline V lookup: CDR1 MNHEY, CDR2 SVGAGI. V was clipped by 3 bases and J by 4 bases; unmatched bases: 5. CDR3 length equals 16 residues. The CDR3 spells CASSYGAGGTTGELFF. In nucleotides, the CDR3 is TGTGCCAGCAGTTATGGAGCGGGAGGGACCACCGGGGAGCTGTTTTTT.

This sequence joins TRBV9 and TRBJ1-2, with D possibly being TRBD1 (6 bases). CDR1 and CDR2 (germline): SGDLS, YYNGEE. The CDR3 loop spans 17 amino acids. The V and J ends lost 6 bases and 4 bases respectively, with 25 bases between them. DNA of the CDR3: TGTGCCAGCACCAAAGGGGGGGGACGTTCAGCCTTCTATGGCTACACCTTC. It translates to CASTKGGGRSAFYGYTF.

The chain carries TRBV6-5 and TRBJ1-5; tentative D call: TRBD1 (6 bases). Per the germline V gene, CDR1 is MNHEY and CDR2 is SVGAGI. V lost 7 bases and J lost 6, with 16 bases in between. The CDR3 extends over 14 amino acids. CDR3 loop: CASKGGEETQPQHF. The CDR3 DNA is TGTGCCAGCAAAGGGGGAGAAGAAACTCAGCCCCAGCATTTT.

The chain couples TRBV14 to TRBJ1-1; D call uncertain. Germline CDR1 reads SGHDN; CDR2 reads FVKESK. The V and J ends lost 4 bases and 7 bases respectively, with 7 bases between them. The CDR3 runs to 11 residues. Here the CDR3 DNA reads TGTGCCAGCAGCCCCCGGGTTGAAGCTTTCTTT. It encodes CASSPRVEAFF.

This chain uses TRBV30 with TRBJ2-3, with 14 bases aligning to TRBD2. The CDR3 runs to 15 residues. Germline V gene data show CDR1 as GTSNPN and CDR2 as SVGIG (reference sequence). The junction had 4 bases not matched to a gene; V was cut back by 3 bases and J by 5 bases. CDR3 amino acids: CAWSRTSGRKDTQYF. Written as DNA, the CDR3 is TGTGCCTGGAGCCGGACTAGCGGGAGGAAAGATACGCAGTATTTT.

The chain recombines TRBV4-3 with TRBJ1-2, with a weak D call TRBD1 (6 bases). This CDR3 is 17 amino acids long. Between the trimmed V and J ends, which lost 4 bases and 4 bases, there was a span of 22 bases. Germline CDR1 and CDR2: LGHNA and YSLEER. CDR3 in amino acids: CASSPRRTQDSFYGYTF. The CDR3 DNA is TGCGCCAGCAGCCCACGGCGAACTCAGGACAGCTTCTATGGCTACACCTTC.